The 8 T cell receptor beta chains below were found in one sample sequenced in a study of shared clonotypes between healthy human individuals. Measured with immunoSEQ multiplex PCR; TCRdb has only the in-frame clones, and not every one. The sample shows 2,500,000 or so clones, 93% of them seen only once. The source material was naive CD4+ T cells from PBMCs. Subset defined: CD45RA+ positively selected. The receptor source for this set is a young man in good health. Some clones in this sample may be carry-over from other donors' samples.

The rearrangement links TRBV15 to TRBJ1-1, with TRBD1 as a possible D gene (5 bases). This CDR3 is built from 14 residues. V was cut by 4 bases and J by 1 base, with 10 bases left in between. Germline V gene lookup returns CDR1 LNHNV and CDR2 YYDKDF (reference sequence). The CDR3 nucleotides read TGTGCCACCAGCAAGTGGGACGGGAACACTGAAGCTTTCTTT. It yields the protein CATSKWDGNTEAFF.

This clone was seen a single time. The chain recombines TRBV6-1 with TRBJ2-3; the match to TRBD2 covers 11 bases. V shed 4 bases, J shed 2 bases, and the junction held 5 bases outside the gene matches. The CDR3 length is 16 residues. The germline V gene has CDR1 MNHNS and CDR2 SASEGT. CDR3 nucleotide sequence: TGTGCCAGCAGTGGACTAGCGGGACCCTTCACAGATACGCAGTATTTT. This encodes CASSGLAGPFTDTQYF.

This chain connects TRBV18 to TRBJ1-4; no firm D call. V was trimmed by 3 bases and J by 7 bases, leaving 12 bases between them. Germline V gene lookup returns CDR1 KGHSH and CDR2 LQKENI. The CDR3 runs to 14 residues. The DNA for the CDR3 is TGTGCCAGCTCACCCAAGAGGGATGGTGAAAAACTGTTTTTT. The encoded protein is CASSPKRDGEKLFF.

Remarks on this clone: Within the sample, other DNA sequences also encode this same CDR3. The chain uses TRBV29-1 and TRBJ2-7; 15 bases are a match to TRBD2. CDR3 size: 13 residues. In germline, CDR1 is SQVTM, CDR2 ANQGSEA. The trim removed 6 bases at V and 6 bases at J, leaving 3 bases unmatched. CDR3 protein: CSVGGLAGGEQYF. The DNA of the CDR3 is TGCAGCGTCGGGGGACTAGCGGGAGGCGAGCAGTACTTC.

The rearrangement links TRBV25-1 to TRBJ2-5, with no clear D. The CDR3 sequence is 15 residues long. Germline values: CDR1 MGHDK, CDR2 SYGVNS. V lost 2 bases, J lost 2 bases, and 12 bases lay in between. Here the CDR3 DNA reads TGTGCCAGCAGTGAAATGATTTCCAGACAAGAGACCCAGTACTTC. It specifies CASSEMISRQETQYF.

J is TRBJ2-7 and V is TRBV29-1; perhaps D is TRBD1 or TRBD2 (5 bases each). This CDR3 comprises 15 residues. Per germline, CDR1 SQVTM and CDR2 ANQGSEA. V shed 5 bases and J shed 4 bases, with 21 bases lying between them. The DNA for the CDR3 is TGCAGCGTTTCCGGGACCCGGGCGCAGTCATACGAGCAGTACTTC. It translates to CSVSGTRAQSYEQYF.

The rearrangement uses TRBV4-2 and TRBJ1-2; possibly TRBD1 for D (6 bases). The CDR3 totals 14 residues. Deletions cut 1 base from V and 7 bases from J, with 13 bases between. CDR1 and CDR2 from the germline V gene are LGHNA and YNFKEQ. The CDR3 region is CASSQGQAPIGYTF. CDR3 DNA sequence: TGTGCCAGCAGCCAAGGACAGGCCCCTATTGGCTACACCTTC.

This chain connects TRBV7-2 to TRBJ2-3, with 7 bases identical to TRBD2. Germline CDR1 is SGHTA and CDR2 is FQGNSA. J lost 5 bases, V lost 1 base, and 6 bases had no gene match. The length of the CDR3 is 15 residues. The CDR3 sequence is CASSLGPEREDTQYF. CDR3 nucleotides: TGTGCCAGCAGCTTAGGACCCGAGCGGGAAGATACGCAGTATTTT.